This is a list of T cell receptor beta chains from one sample in a study of response to subunit inactivated influenza vaccine. TCRdb re-analysed the RT-PCR reads in MiXCR, keeping a single row per CDR3 protein. The sample holds almost 600,000 distinct CDR3 sequences, approximately 15% seen once. This specimen consisted of PBMCs from blood, obtained 11 to 12 days after vaccination. Receptors were obtained from a man in his fifties or sixties who received an inactivated influenza vaccine. Each CDR3 is given with its conserved first and last residue. Each record gives: clone size, D gene, V gene, J gene, CDR3 protein, CDR3 DNA. D genes are given only for firm matches. Clone size is stated in some rows and not others, as once, few, many or a class when expanded.

few	TRBD2	TRBV20-1	TRBJ2-4	CSASWAGGPNIQYF	TGCAGTGCTAGTTGGGCGGGGGGACCTAACATTCAGTACTTC
few	NA	TRBV7-2	TRBJ2-2	CASRLAGTTYTGELFF	TGTGCCAGCAGGCTGGCGGGGACCACCTACACCGGGGAGCTGTTTTTT
NA	TRBD2	TRBV2	TRBJ2-5	CASRKDRRGKETQYF	TGTGCCAGCAGGAAGGATCGGCGGGGGAAAGAGACCCAGTACTTC
NA	NA	TRBV14	TRBJ1-4	CASSHRERVDKLFF	TGTGCCAGCAGCCATAGGGAACGAGTGGATAAACTGTTTTTT
few	TRBD1	TRBV28	TRBJ2-2	CASSLPGQGLHTGELFF	TGTGCCAGCAGTTTACCGGGACAGGGCCTACACACCGGGGAGCTGTTTTTT
few	TRBD1	TRBV18	TRBJ1-1	CASSQGQGADKAFF	TGTGCCAGCTCCCAGGGACAGGGGGCGGACAAAGCTTTCTTT
many	TRBD1	TRBV7-9	TRBJ2-2	CASSYRGDHTGELFF	TGTGCCAGCAGCTACAGGGGGGACCACACCGGGGAGCTGTTTTTT
NA	TRBD2	TRBV4-2	TRBJ2-7	CASSQVPAGGPYEQYF	TGTGCCAGCAGCCAAGTGCCAGCGGGAGGGCCCTACGAGCAGTACTTC
few	NA	TRBV15	TRBJ2-5	CATSRGEETQYF	TGTGCCACCAGCAGAGGTGAAGAGACCCAGTACTTC
few	NA	TRBV6-5	TRBJ2-7	CASSYSILGITYEQYF	TGTGCCAGCAGTTACTCGATTCTTGGCATTACCTACGAGCAGTACTTC
few	NA	TRBV6-1	TRBJ1-4	CASRTKRNEKLFF	TGTGCCAGCAGGACTAAACGGAATGAAAAACTGTTTTTT
few	NA	TRBV7-2	TRBJ1-1	CASRRDRNMNTEAFF	TGTGCCAGCAGAAGAGACAGAAACATGAACACTGAAGCTTTCTTT
few	NA	TRBV20-1	TRBJ1-1	CSPSGVGTEAFF	TGCAGTCCGAGTGGGGTTGGGACTGAAGCTTTCTTT
few	TRBD1	TRBV10-3	TRBJ1-1	CAITGQGKAEAFF	TGTGCCATCACGGGACAGGGGAAGGCTGAAGCTTTCTTT
many	NA	TRBV20-1	TRBJ1-4	CSASPTNRVEKLFF	TGCAGTGCTAGCCCGACAAACAGGGTTGAAAAACTGTTTTTT
few	NA	TRBV6-1	TRBJ1-6	CASRGGSSYNSPLHF	TGTGCCAGCAGGGGGGGGAGCTCCTATAATTCACCCCTCCACTTT
NA	TRBD1	TRBV27	TRBJ2-7	CASSAGQGNAYEQYF	TGTGCCAGCAGCGCGGGACAGGGGAACGCCTACGAGCAGTACTTC
NA	TRBD2	TRBV6-2/TRBV6-3	TRBJ2-5	CASAREGTSWETQYF	TGTGCCAGCGCTCGGGAAGGGACTAGCTGGGAGACCCAGTACTTC
NA	NA	TRBV9	TRBJ2-1	CASSVASSNEQFF	TGTGCCAGCAGCGTAGCTAGTTCCAATGAGCAGTTCTTC
NA	NA	TRBV5-1	TRBJ2-1	CASSDRGRSYNEQFF	TGCGCCAGCAGTGATCGGGGAAGGTCCTACAATGAGCAGTTCTTC
few	NA	TRBV6-1	TRBJ2-7	CASSENGASLYEQYF	TGTGCCAGCAGTGAAAACGGGGCATCACTCTACGAGCAGTACTTC
NA	NA	TRBV12-3/TRBV12-4	TRBJ2-4	CASSDLAKNIQYF	TGTGCCAGCAGCGATCTAGCCAAAAACATTCAGTACTTC
NA	TRBD1	TRBV25-1	TRBJ1-1	CASRETGTGGGTEAFF	TGTGCCAGCAGGGAGACCGGGACAGGGGGCGGAACTGAAGCTTTCTTT
NA	NA	TRBV7-2	TRBJ2-3	CASSATTDTQYF	TGTGCCAGCAGCGCTACAACAGATACGCAGTATTTT
NA	NA	TRBV9	TRBJ2-3	CASSALRTDTQYF	TGTGCCAGCAGTGCCCTCCGCACAGATACGCAGTATTTT
NA	NA	TRBV28	TRBJ1-4	CASSFFGQGNEKLFF	TGTGCCAGCAGTTTTTTTGGCCAGGGGAATGAAAAACTGTTTTTT
few	NA	TRBV20-1	TRBJ2-1	CSASGGRTPYNEQFF	TGCAGTGCTAGCGGGGGCAGGACCCCCTACAATGAGCAGTTCTTC
NA	TRBD1	TRBV5-5	TRBJ2-2	CASSFGQGVPAGELFF	TGTGCCAGCAGCTTCGGGCAGGGGGTACCGGCCGGGGAGCTGTTTTTT
NA	NA	TRBV27	TRBJ2-5	CASSFLPLQGHQETQYF	TGTGCCAGCAGTTTTCTCCCTCTACAGGGACACCAAGAGACCCAGTACTTC
many	NA	TRBV12-3/TRBV12-4	TRBJ2-2	CASSLDLWGLTGELFF	TGTGCCAGCAGTTTGGATCTGTGGGGGCTCACCGGGGAGCTGTTTTTT
once	NA	TRBV20-1	TRBJ1-5	CSAREAVKSSNQPQHF	TGCAGTGCTAGAGAAGCAGTTAAATCTAGCAATCAGCCCCAGCATTTT
NA	NA	TRBV24-1	TRBJ2-1	CATSDLTGEQFF	TGTGCCACCAGTGATTTGACAGGTGAGCAGTTCTTC
NA	NA	TRBV5-4	TRBJ2-5	CASSPLGREETQYF	TGTGCCAGCAGCCCACTCGGCAGGGAAGAGACCCAGTACTTC
NA	NA	TRBV4-2	TRBJ2-6	CASSQEWGPGANVLTF	TGTGCCAGCAGCCAAGAGTGGGGTCCGGGGGCCAACGTCCTGACTTTC
NA	NA	TRBV7-2	TRBJ1-1	CASTLILDTEAFF	TGTGCCAGCACATTAATTCTGGACACTGAAGCTTTCTTT
few	NA	TRBV6-1	TRBJ1-1	CASSPREIASAVTFF	TGTGCCAGCAGTCCTAGGGAGATAGCCTCGGCTGTAACTTTCTTT
NA	TRBD1	TRBV29-1	TRBJ2-2	CSARTGTGELFF	TGCAGCGCACGGACAGGAACCGGGGAGCTGTTTTTT
few	NA	TRBV27	TRBJ1-5	CASSFVSNQPQHF	TGTGCCAGCAGTTTTGTAAGCAATCAGCCCCAGCATTTT
many	TRBD1	TRBV9	TRBJ2-2	CASSAGDRFTGELFF	TGTGCCAGCAGCGCTGGGGACAGGTTCACCGGGGAGCTGTTTTTT
NA	TRBD1	TRBV28	TRBJ1-1	CASSGTGFLMNTEAFF	TGTGCCAGCAGTGGGACAGGCTTTCTCATGAACACTGAAGCTTTCTTT
NA	NA	TRBV3-1	TRBJ2-7	CASSYLSSYEQYF	TGTGCCAGTTCCTACCTAAGCTCCTACGAGCAGTACTTC
NA	TRBD2	TRBV7-2	TRBJ2-1	CASSLARLAVDEQFF	TGTGCCAGCAGCTTAGCAAGACTAGCGGTTGATGAGCAGTTCTTC
NA	NA	TRBV4-1	TRBJ1-3	CASSSDSGRSGNTIYF	TGCGCCAGCAGCTCGGACTCAGGGAGGTCTGGAAACACCATATATTTT
few	NA	TRBV20-1	TRBJ1-2	CSARDGQSYGYTF	TGCAGTGCTAGAGATGGACAGAGCTATGGCTACACCTTC
few	NA	TRBV20-1	TRBJ2-7	CSARDFKWTSSSYEQYF	TGCAGTGCTAGAGATTTTAAGTGGACATCGAGCTCCTACGAGCAGTACTTC
NA	NA	TRBV5-5	TRBJ1-5	CASSQTGVLNQPQHF	TGTGCCAGCAGCCAAACCGGAGTACTCAATCAGCCCCAGCATTTT
NA	NA	TRBV4-2	TRBJ1-6	CASSQEGYNSPLHF	TGTGCCAGCAGCCAAGAAGGGTATAATTCACCCCTCCACTTT
many	TRBD2	TRBV5-5	TRBJ2-3	CASSLVSAGRDTQYF	TGTGCCAGCAGCTTGGTTTCAGCGGGGCGGGATACGCAGTATTTT
few	NA	TRBV4-2	TRBJ2-7	CASSQDGGTTYEQYF	TGTGCCAGCAGCCAAGATGGCGGGACCACCTACGAGCAGTACTTC
many	TRBD1	TRBV19	TRBJ1-5	CATSGTGVGQPQHF	TGTGCCACCTCGGGGACAGGAGTAGGCCAGCCCCAGCATTTT
NA	NA	TRBV4-2	TRBJ2-1	CASSQGEDLSYNEQFF	TGTGCCAGCAGCCAAGGGGAGGACCTTTCCTACAATGAGCAGTTCTTC
few	TRBD2	TRBV2	TRBJ2-7	CASIGGGEQYF	TGTGCCAGCATCGGGGGGGGCGAGCAGTACTTC
few	NA	TRBV7-9	TRBJ1-1	CASSLASGPEAFF	TGTGCCAGCAGCTTAGCATCTGGCCCTGAAGCTTTCTTT
NA	NA	TRBV7-2	TRBJ1-5	CASSYRDNNQPQHF	TGTGCCAGCAGCTACCGGGACAATAATCAGCCCCAGCATTTT
few	NA	TRBV27	TRBJ2-7	CASSFLNSYEQYF	TGTGCCAGCAGTTTTCTCAACTCCTACGAGCAGTACTTC
few	TRBD2	TRBV29-1	TRBJ2-3	CSVASGMSDTQYF	TGCAGCGTCGCCAGCGGGATGTCAGATACGCAGTATTTT
NA	TRBD1	TRBV29-1	TRBJ1-1	CSVSYTGGFTEAFF	TGCAGCGTTTCTTACACAGGGGGCTTCACTGAAGCTTTCTTT